These 27 T cell receptor beta chains were all obtained from the same sample, sequenced in a study of blood T cells in healthy people across ages. Alongside a J-beta primer mix, a sample-barcoded 5' primer served in a second PCR lasting about 6 to 12 cycles. TCRdb fed the 5' RACE reads into MiXCR, producing one record per CDR3 protein. The repertoire includes 1.5 million to 2 million distinct CDR3 sequences, about 35% of them detected once, and 11% sits in the top ten. The sequenced sample consisted of blood. The receptors were sampled from a woman under 40 in good health.

To note about this clonotype: At one of its ends the junction is not consistent with the germline gene, which may arise from a read error. The rearrangement uses TRBV7-9 and TRBJ2-3; D perhaps matches TRBD2 (5 bases). CDR3 length: 15 amino acids. Germline V lookup: CDR1 SEHNR, CDR2 FQNEAQ (reference sequence). CDR3: CASSFPEKGADTQYF. The CDR3 nucleotides are TGTGCCAGCAGCTTTCCAGAGAAGGGAGCAGATACGCAGTACTTT.

This clonotype was counted a single time. The chain has TRBV12-3 or TRBV12-4 and TRBJ2-5; 7 bases fit TRBD1. The DNA end is more similar to TRBJ2-7, so the J call may be wrong. CDR3 length equals 14 residues. CDR3 amino acids: CASSFTQGRYEQYF. CDR3 nucleotide sequence: TGTGCCAGCAGTTTTACACAGGGGCGCTACGAGCAGTACTTC.

The chain is built from TRBV20-1 and TRBJ1-1, with D unresolved. The V gene lost 3 bases and the J gene lost 1 base, with 12 bases spanning the gap. Germline CDR1 DFQATT, CDR2 SNEGSKA (reference sequence). The CDR3 totals 14 residues. The chain's CDR3 is CSASTRRPNTEAFF. The CDR3 nucleotides read TGCAGTGCTAGCACGCGGCGTCCGAACACTGAAGCTTTCTTT.

V is TRBV2 and J is TRBJ2-7; D is perhaps TRBD1 (6 bases). The CDR3 totals 15 residues. Germline V CDR1 and CDR2: SNHLY, FYNNEI. Trimming removed 2 bases from V and 2 bases from J, with 13 bases in between. As DNA, the CDR3 is TGTGCCAGCAGTGAATTGGGGGCGGCCCCCTACGAGCAGTACTTC. It codes for CASSELGAAPYEQYF.

The chain joins TRBV27 to TRBJ1-2; 9 nucleotides line up with TRBD1. Germline assignment: CDR1 MNHEY and CDR2 SMNVEV (reference sequence). V was pared by 5 bases and J by 7 bases, with 11 bases of the junction left unmatched. This CDR3 is 15 amino acids long. The CDR3 DNA is TGTGCCAGCAGTAATGGACAGGGGAGAGAAGGTGGCTACACCTTC. It yields the protein CASSNGQGREGGYTF.

This clonotype showed up just a few times. The chain has TRBV7-7 and TRBJ2-2, with 8 bases fitting TRBD2. The germline gives CDR1 SSHAT, CDR2 FNYEAQ (reference sequence). This CDR3 region has 18 residues. The junction had 12 bases not matched to a gene; V was cut back by 1 base and J by 5 bases. CDR3 coding DNA: TGTGCCAGCAGCTTAGAACTAGCGGAGTCCTGGGGGACCGGGGAGCTGTTTTTT. Translation gives CASSLELAESWGTGELFF. Full variable domain (remainder filled in from reference TRBV7-7 and TRBJ2-2): GAGVSQSPRYKVTKRGQDVTLRCDPISSHATLYWYQQALGQGPEFLTYFNYEAQPDKSGLPSDRFSAERPEGSISTLTIQRTEQRDSAMYRCASSLELAESWGTGELFFGEGSRLTVL.

This clonotype appeared many times. V gene TRBV6-1 combines with J gene TRBJ1-2, with 7 bases fitting TRBD1. The CDR3 has 14 residues. Germline V gene data show CDR1 as MNHNS and CDR2 as SASEGT. The V and J ends lost 0 bases and 4 bases, in that order; junction bases with no gene match: 2. The CDR3 nucleotides read TGTGCCAGCAGTGAAGCCTGGGACAGCTATGGCTACACCTTC. Its protein product is CASSEAWDSYGYTF.

The genes are TRBV15 and TRBJ2-3; 7 nucleotides align to TRBD2. This CDR3 has 17 residues. Unmatched junction bases numbered 6, after V lost 0 bases and J lost 0 bases. Germline V CDR1 and CDR2: LNHNV, YYDKDF (reference sequence). CDR3: CATSRDQSGTSTDTQYF. CDR3 DNA sequence: TGTGCCACCAGCAGAGATCAAAGCGGGACTAGCACAGATACGCAGTATTTT.

This clonotype was seen a handful of times. J is TRBJ1-2 and V is TRBV6-1; 9 bases are a match to TRBD1. CDR1 is MNHNS and CDR2 is SASEGT in the germline V gene. CDR3 size: 14 residues. J gave up 3 bases and V 8 bases, and 7 bases lay outside the gene matches. The CDR3, as DNA: TGTGCCAGCTCCCGACAGGGGGTTGACTATGGCTACACCTTC. The encoded protein is CASSRQGVDYGYTF.

The chain carries TRBV4-2 and TRBJ2-7; weak D call: TRBD2 (5 bases). The CDR3 is 23 amino acids. Germline assignment: CDR1 LGHNA and CDR2 YNFKEQ. The CDR3: CASQGSQQLLSPGPTRPFYEQYF. In DNA form, the CDR3 reads TGTGCTAGCCAAGGGAGCCAGCAGCTTCTTTCACCAGGACCGACTCGCCCCTTCTACGAGCAGTACTTC.

The chain is built from TRBV2 and TRBJ2-7; no clear D gene. The germline V gene has CDR1 SNHLY and CDR2 FYNNEI. The CDR3 length is 13 residues. Trimming removed 3 bases from V and 0 bases from J, with 6 bases in between. CDR3 region: CASSDKSSYEQYF. CDR3 nucleotides: TGTGCCAGCAGTGACAAGAGCTCCTACGAGCAGTACTTC.

V usage is TRBV5-1 and J usage is TRBJ2-5; 10 nucleotides align to TRBD2. Germline trimming cut 0 bases from V and 6 bases from J; bases unmatched to any gene: 8. The CDR3 consists of 16 residues. CDR1 and CDR2 from the germline V gene are SGHRS and YFSETQ. DNA for the CDR3: TGCGCCAGCAGCTTGGCCCGGACTAGCGGAGAGAAGACCCAGTACTTC. It is translated as CASSLARTSGEKTQYF.

V and J are TRBV12-3 or TRBV12-4 and TRBJ1-1; D unresolved. The CDR3 is made up of 13 amino acids. V shed 0 bases and J shed 4 bases, with 6 bases lying between them. The CDR3 region is CASSLARVTEAFF. DNA for the CDR3: TGTGCCAGCAGTTTAGCGCGGGTCACTGAAGCTTTCTTT.

This clonotype was found a few times. V usage is TRBV11-2 and J usage is TRBJ2-3, with 7 bases identical to TRBD2. There are 15 residues in the CDR3. V lost 8 bases, J lost 0 bases, and 8 bases stayed unmatched. CDR1 and CDR2 (germline): SGHAT, FQNNGV. Here the CDR3 DNA reads TGTGCCAGCCAAGAGCGGGGATATAGCACAGATACGCAGTATTTT. Its protein product is CASQERGYSTDTQYF.

A few counts support this clonotype. An end of the junction differs from the germline gene, which may be a read error. The rearrangement links TRBV4-1 to TRBJ1-4, with 8 bases identical to TRBD1. Germline CDR1 is MGHRA and CDR2 is YSYEKL. The CDR3 runs 18 residues. The CDR3 bases are TGCGCCAGCAGCCAAGGGACAGGGAGGAGGGCAACTAATGAAAAACGGTTTTTT. This encodes CASSQGTGRRATNEKRFF.

The rearrangement uses TRBV9 and TRBJ2-3; 7 nucleotides match TRBD1. The V segment lost 3 bases and the J segment 0 bases; nucleotides outside the gene matches: 4. The CDR3 has 15 amino acids. CDR1 SGDLS and CDR2 YYNGEE come from the germline V gene. DNA for the CDR3: TGTGCCAGCAGCGCCGGGACAGTTAGCACAGATACGCAGTATTTT. It translates to CASSAGTVSTDTQYF.

The chain couples TRBV5-1 to TRBJ1-1; D is ambiguous. Germline V gene lookup returns CDR1 SGHRS and CDR2 YFSETQ. V lost 6 bases to trimming and J lost 5 bases, with 11 bases between them. The CDR3 is 12 residues long. CDR3 loop: CASNLTGTEAFF. The CDR3 region has the DNA TGCGCCAGCAACCTTACGGGAACTGAAGCTTTCTTT. Full variable domain (rest looked up from reference TRBV5-1 and TRBJ1-1): KAGVTQTPRYLIKTRGQQVTLSCSPISGHRSVSWYQQTPGQGLQFLFEYFSETQRNKGNFPGRFSGRQFSNSRSEMNVSTLELGDSALYLCASNLTGTEAFFGQGTRLTVV.

The chain has TRBV20-1 and TRBJ1-1; D is unclear. CDR1 is DFQATT, CDR2 SNEGSKA, per germline (reference sequence). V was clipped by 5 bases and J by 3 bases, with 10 bases between them. This CDR3 has 12 residues. The CDR3 nucleotides are TGCAGTGCTGGGAGATTGTACACTGAAGCTTTCTTT. Amino acids: CSAGRLYTEAFF.

In its sample, this clonotype was seen a few times. The rearrangement links TRBV5-1 to TRBJ2-7; 9 bases are shared with TRBD1. Losses at the gene ends were 3 bases for V and 5 bases for J; bases not matched to a gene: 9. CDR3 size: 15 residues. CDR1 and CDR2 from the germline V gene are SGHRS and YFSETQ. CDR3 protein: CASSSLRDRANEQYF. The DNA of the CDR3 is TGCGCCAGCAGCTCGCTTAGGGACAGGGCGAACGAGCAGTACTTC.

Here the CDR3 reads CASRAGGGEKLFF. The CDR3 DNA sequence: TGTGCCAGCAGAGCAGGGGGCGGTGAAAAACTGTTTTTT. The V call is TRBV12-3 or TRBV12-4, the J call TRBJ1-4; 8 nucleotides match TRBD1. The CDR3 runs to 13 residues. Trimming removed 6 bases from V and 7 bases from J; junction bases left unmatched: 4.

V gene TRBV7-2 combines with J gene TRBJ2-4; D tentatively fits TRBD1 or TRBD2 (5 bases each). Germline lookup yields CDR1 SGHTA and CDR2 FQGNSA. The CDR3 is 16 amino acids. Trimming left V 2 bases short and J 0 bases short, with 11 bases between. The CDR3: CASSLRSGRAKNIQYF. CDR3 nucleotide sequence: TGTGCCAGCAGCTTAAGGTCAGGGAGAGCCAAAAACATTCAGTACTTC.

The V gene is TRBV19, the J gene TRBJ2-1; TRBD2 matches 9 bases. V gave up 1 base and J gave up 4 bases; unmatched junction bases: 2. Germline CDR1 reads LNHDA; CDR2 reads SQIVND (reference sequence). This CDR3 region has 15 residues. The CDR3 spells CASSIVLAGYNEQFF. CDR3 sequence (DNA): TGTGCCAGTAGTATAGTTCTAGCGGGATACAATGAGCAGTTCTTC.

The J gene is TRBJ1-3, the V gene TRBV4-1, with D possibly being TRBD1 (5 bases). Per germline, CDR1 MGHRA and CDR2 YSYEKL. The CDR3 length is 13 residues. V shed 5 bases and J shed 8 bases, with 13 bases lying between them. The CDR3 nucleotides are TGCGCCAGCAGCAAGGTGACAGCGGACACCATATATTTT. Its protein product is CASSKVTADTIYF.

V gene TRBV9 combines with J gene TRBJ2-1, with TRBD1 identical over 11 bases. V dropped 1 base and J dropped 3; count of bases not matched to a gene: 3. This CDR3 contains 16 residues. In germline, CDR1 is SGDLS, CDR2 YYNGEE. The CDR3 reads CASSVFGTGGYNEQFF. CDR3 sequence (DNA): TGTGCCAGCAGCGTATTCGGGACAGGGGGCTACAATGAGCAGTTCTTC.

This clonotype was seen more than once but under ten times. V usage is TRBV5-1 and J usage is TRBJ2-7; tentatively, D is TRBD1 or TRBD2 (5 bases each). The germline gives CDR1 SGHRS, CDR2 YFSETQ. The CDR3 sequence is 15 residues long. Trimming took 4 bases from V and 5 from J, leaving 19 bases between them. The DNA for the CDR3 is TGCGCCAGCAGCCCCCCCGGGGTGGGGCTCGACGAGCAGTACTTC. Its translation: CASSPPGVGLDEQYF. Full variable domain (remainder filled in from reference TRBV5-1 and TRBJ2-7): KAGVTQTPRYLIKTRGQQVTLSCSPISGHRSVSWYQQTPGQGLQFLFEYFSETQRNKGNFPGRFSGRQFSNSRSEMNVSTLELGDSALYLCASSPPGVGLDEQYFGPGTRLTVT.

V usage is TRBV3-1 and J usage is TRBJ1-4, with no clear D. Trimming stripped 0 bases from V and 0 bases from J, with 14 bases between. The CDR3 is made up of 18 amino acids. From germline, CDR1 is LGHDT and CDR2 YNNKEL (reference sequence). CDR3 in amino acids: CASSQDPMGFATNEKLFF. DNA for the CDR3: TGTGCCAGCAGCCAAGATCCAATGGGTTTTGCAACTAATGAAAAACTGTTTTTT.

The table lists this clonotype with a count of one. A much larger clonotype is one base distant, so this may be a read error. In DNA form, the CDR3 reads TGCAGCGTTGGAGGGCACCAAGAGACCCAGTACTTC. It is translated as CSVGGHQETQYF. This sequence joins TRBV29-1 and TRBJ2-5, with a weak D call TRBD2 (5 bases). In germline, CDR1 is SQVTM, CDR2 ANQGSEA. V gave up 4 bases and J gave up 0 bases, with 6 bases separating them. The CDR3 totals 12 residues.